Here is one T cell receptor beta chain with its context. Its antigen is undetermined. This entry comes from a study of cytomegalovirus exposure and HLA in healthy donors. Study-level points and caveats: Productive status was seen about 90% or about 30% of the time for most TCR beta V segments in an earlier analysis. Sequencing likely caused a cluster of highly shared sequence variants.

The PCR had 60 Vbeta and 13 Jbeta primers. The assay was immunoSEQ multiplex PCR, and TCRdb's table has in-frame clones only and misses some. The table has about 110,000 clones, 60% to 85% seen once. Healthy bone marrow donors made up the donors. The V and J ends lost 3 bases and 8 bases respectively, with 16 bases between them. This CDR3 is built from 15 residues. Germline CDR1 is SNHLY and CDR2 is FYNNEI. The V gene is TRBV2, the J gene TRBJ1-4; D may be TRBD1 (5 bases). Sequencing used PBMCs. This TCR was recovered from a male donor in good health and CMV-seronegative. The CDR3 nucleotides read TGTGCCAGCAGTGACCCCTCGCAGGGTACAGAAAAACTGTTTTTT. Protein sequence: CASSDPSQGTEKLFF.